This T cell receptor beta chain comes out of a study of radiotherapy plus CTLA-4 blockade in lung cancer listed by TCRdb under 2018. The study in broad terms: Among enrolled patients, about 17% had an objective response and approximately 30% reached disease control. The full study reports these points: TCR clones derived from tumors expanded in peripheral blood after treatment with radiotherapy and ipilimumab. Increased serum interferon-beta after radiation, together with early dynamic changes in blood T cell clones, were reported to be the strongest predictors of response.

As for this clone: It has no known antigen specificity. The sample holds no much larger clone one base away, and base qualities are not on file.

Based on the germline V gene (reference sequence), the CDR1 and CDR2 sequences are SGHAT and FQDESV. The junction carries 17 bases between V and J, which are trimmed by 4 bases and 10 bases respectively. From the cysteine up to the phenylalanine, the CDR3 has a length of 14 residues. This entry keeps only the CDR3 DNA: 42 bases, framed from base 1. In this study, focal radiation therapy paired with CTLA-4 blockade (ipilimumab) was tested in patients who had chemo-refractory metastatic non-small-cell lung cancer. Receptors were amplified or captured by the immunoSEQ multiplex PCR assay. Entries here come from immuneACCESS through TCRdb and include only in-frame sequences with V and J called. Some clones fail to appear in such tables; in the studies checked, an unresolved V gene covers under half of the shortfall, and the cause of the remainder is unknown. The sample table holds about 76,000 clones, of which more than 80% were seen once. The biggest ten clones account for approximately 0.79% of the sample.

This TCR came from a human donor with non-small cell lung cancer who had stable disease on radiotherapy plus ipilimumab. The source material was peripheral blood, sampled from a patient treated with radiotherapy plus ipilimumab. Rearrangement joined TRBV11-1 to TRBJ2-1; the D segment could be TRBD2, given 7 matching bases. The bases are TGTGCCAGCAGCTCCCCGGGGGGCTGGGGCGAGCAGTTCTTC. The resulting protein is CASSSPGGWGEQFF.